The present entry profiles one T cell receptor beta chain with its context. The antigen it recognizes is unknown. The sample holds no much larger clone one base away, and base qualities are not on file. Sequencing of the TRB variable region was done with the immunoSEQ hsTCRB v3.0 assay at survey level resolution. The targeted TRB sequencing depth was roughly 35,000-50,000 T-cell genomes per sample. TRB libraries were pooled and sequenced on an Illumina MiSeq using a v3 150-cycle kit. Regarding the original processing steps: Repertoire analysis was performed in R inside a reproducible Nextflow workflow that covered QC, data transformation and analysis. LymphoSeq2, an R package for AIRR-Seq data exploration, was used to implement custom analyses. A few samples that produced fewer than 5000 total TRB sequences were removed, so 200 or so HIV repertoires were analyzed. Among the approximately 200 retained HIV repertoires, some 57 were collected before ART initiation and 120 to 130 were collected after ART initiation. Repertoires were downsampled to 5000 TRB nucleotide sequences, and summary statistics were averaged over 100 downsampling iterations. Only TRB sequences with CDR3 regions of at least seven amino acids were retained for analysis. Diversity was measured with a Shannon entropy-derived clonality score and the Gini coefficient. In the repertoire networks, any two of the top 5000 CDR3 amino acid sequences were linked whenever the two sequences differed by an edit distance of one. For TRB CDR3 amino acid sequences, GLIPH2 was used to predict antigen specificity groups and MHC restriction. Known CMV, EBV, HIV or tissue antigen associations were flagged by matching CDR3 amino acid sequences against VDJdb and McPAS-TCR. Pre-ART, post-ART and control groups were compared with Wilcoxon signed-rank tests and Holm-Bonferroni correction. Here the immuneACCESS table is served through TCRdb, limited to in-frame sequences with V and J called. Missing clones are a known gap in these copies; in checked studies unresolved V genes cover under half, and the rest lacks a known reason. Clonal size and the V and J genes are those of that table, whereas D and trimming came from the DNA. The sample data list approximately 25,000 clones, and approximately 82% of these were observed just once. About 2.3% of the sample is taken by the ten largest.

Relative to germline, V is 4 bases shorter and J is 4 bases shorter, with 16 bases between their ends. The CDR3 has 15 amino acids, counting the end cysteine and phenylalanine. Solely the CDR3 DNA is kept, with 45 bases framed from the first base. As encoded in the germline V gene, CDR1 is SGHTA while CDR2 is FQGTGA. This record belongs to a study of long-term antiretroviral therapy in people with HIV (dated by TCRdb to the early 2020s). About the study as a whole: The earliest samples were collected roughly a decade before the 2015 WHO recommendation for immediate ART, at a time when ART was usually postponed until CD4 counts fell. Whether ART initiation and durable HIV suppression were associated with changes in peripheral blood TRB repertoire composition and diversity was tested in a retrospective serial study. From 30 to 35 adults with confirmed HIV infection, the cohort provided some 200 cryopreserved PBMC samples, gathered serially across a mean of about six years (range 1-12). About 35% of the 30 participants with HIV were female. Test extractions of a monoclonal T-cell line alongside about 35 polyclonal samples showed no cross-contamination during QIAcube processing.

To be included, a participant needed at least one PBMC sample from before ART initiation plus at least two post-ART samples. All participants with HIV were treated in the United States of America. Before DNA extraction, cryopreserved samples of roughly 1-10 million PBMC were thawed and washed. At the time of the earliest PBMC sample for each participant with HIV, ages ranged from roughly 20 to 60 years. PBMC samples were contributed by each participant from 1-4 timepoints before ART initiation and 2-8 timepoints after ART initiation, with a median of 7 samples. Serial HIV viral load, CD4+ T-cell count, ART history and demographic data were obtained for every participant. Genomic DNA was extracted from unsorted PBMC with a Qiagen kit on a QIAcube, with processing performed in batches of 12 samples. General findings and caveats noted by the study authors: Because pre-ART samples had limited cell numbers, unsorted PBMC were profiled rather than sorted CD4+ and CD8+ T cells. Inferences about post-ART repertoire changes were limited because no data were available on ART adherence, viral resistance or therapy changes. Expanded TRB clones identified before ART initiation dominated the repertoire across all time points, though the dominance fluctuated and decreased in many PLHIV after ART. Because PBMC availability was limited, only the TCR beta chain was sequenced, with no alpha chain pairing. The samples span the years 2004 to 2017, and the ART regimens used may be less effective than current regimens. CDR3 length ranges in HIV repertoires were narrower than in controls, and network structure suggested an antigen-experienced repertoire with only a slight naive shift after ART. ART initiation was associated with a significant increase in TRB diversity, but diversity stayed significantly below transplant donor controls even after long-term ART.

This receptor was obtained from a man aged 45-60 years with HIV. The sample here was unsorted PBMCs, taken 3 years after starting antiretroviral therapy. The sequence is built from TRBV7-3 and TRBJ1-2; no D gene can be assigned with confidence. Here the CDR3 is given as CASSSPGAGIYGYTF. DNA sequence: TGTGCCAGCAGCTCTCCGGGAGCCGGGATCTATGGCTACACCTTC.